Presented here are 5 T cell receptor beta chains from one specimen sequenced in a study of CD8+ T cells in alopecia areata. Specified treatment: oral pan-JAK inhibitor, 5-10 mg twice daily. RNA, once extracted, was reverse transcribed into cDNA for use as the sequencing template. TCRdb's copy holds only in-frame clones and misses some; the assay was immunoSEQ multiplex PCR. The sample has about 220,000 clones; less than 75% are singletons. The sample consisted of CD4+ T cells sorted from blood, taken at week 4, from a patient treated with tofacitinib. These receptors were taken from a human donor with alopecia areata.

On this clone itself: The sample holds other DNA sequences that translate to the same CDR3. The chain combines TRBV15 with TRBJ2-1; 7 positions match TRBD2. In germline, CDR1 is LNHNV, CDR2 YYDKDF (reference sequence). The CDR3 covers 15 residues. The trim removed 5 bases at V and 3 bases at J, leaving 7 bases unmatched. The CDR3 reads CATSRGGGNYNEQFF. The CDR3 nucleotides read TGTGCCACCAGCCGTGGCGGGGGAAACTACAATGAGCAGTTCTTC.

The chain recombines TRBV29-1 with TRBJ1-1; TRBD1 is a possible D gene (6 bases). Per the germline V gene, CDR1 is SQVTM and CDR2 is ANQGSEA. This CDR3 has 18 residues. V was trimmed by 1 base and J by 0 bases, leaving 21 bases between them. For the CDR3, the DNA is TGCAGCGTTGAAGCCTTAGGGACACACCCTGCTATGAACACTGAAGCTTTCTTT. Translating gives CSVEALGTHPAMNTEAFF.

The chain combines TRBV29-1 with TRBJ2-7, with D tentatively TRBD1 (5 bases). V gave up 7 bases and J gave up 2 bases, with 15 bases separating them. The CDR3 has 13 amino acids. Looked up from germline, CDR1 is SQVTM and CDR2 is ANQGSEA. The CDR3 DNA reads TGCAGCGCGAAGGCGGACATGCCCTACGAGCAGTACTTC. The encoded protein is CSAKADMPYEQYF.

This clone was seen many times. V usage is TRBV6-1 and J usage is TRBJ2-1, with no clear D. Between the trimmed V and J ends, which lost 1 base and 9 bases, there was a span of 13 bases. The V gene's germline CDR1 is MNHNS and CDR2 SASEGT. This CDR3 has 14 amino acids. The CDR3 protein is CASSEDTSGFEQFF. CDR3 coding DNA: TGTGCCAGCAGTGAAGATACGTCCGGATTTGAGCAGTTCTTC.

The table lists this clone with a few counts. V is TRBV9 and J is TRBJ1-2; possible D gene TRBD1, 6 bases. From germline, CDR1 is SGDLS and CDR2 YYNGEE. V lost 4 bases to trimming and J lost 7 bases, with 11 bases between them. The CDR3 has 12 amino acids. CDR3 sequence (DNA): TGTGCCAGCAGCCCCCCCAGGGGTGGCTACACCTTC. Residues: CASSPPRGGYTF.